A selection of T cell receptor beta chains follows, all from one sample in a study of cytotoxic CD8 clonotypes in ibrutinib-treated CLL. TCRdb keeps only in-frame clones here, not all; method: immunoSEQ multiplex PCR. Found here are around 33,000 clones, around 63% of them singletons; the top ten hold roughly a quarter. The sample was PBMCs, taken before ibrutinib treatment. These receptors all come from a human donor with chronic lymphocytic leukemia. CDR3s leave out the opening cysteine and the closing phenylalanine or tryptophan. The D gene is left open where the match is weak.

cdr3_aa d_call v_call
ASSLSGTATYEQY - TRBV5-1
ASSLGLAGGQETQY TRBD2 TRBV5-1
ASSHGNGNNEQF - TRBV2
AISEVAGQRNYGYT - TRBV10-3
ASSPVGGERAKNIQY - TRBV27
ASSVAAGGSYNEQF TRBD2 TRBV7-3
ASSPTGGSPLH TRBD1 TRBV6-5
ASRLKTSSGYEQY TRBD2 TRBV6-5
ASNSNYGYT - TRBV9
ASTLRATVNTEAF - TRBV28
ASSLGTGAFYEQY TRBD1 TRBV7-6
ASSGTVNTEAF - TRBV2
ASSPQRVGSGSTDTQY - TRBV7-3
ASSLKQGDVEKLF TRBD1 TRBV6-6
ASGAGWAYGYT - TRBV7-2
AWSVSQFLNQPQH - TRBV30
ATGNYEQY - TRBV25-1
ASSPGTSMNTEAF - TRBV28
SGDMNTEAF - TRBV20-1
ASSQVGLVAYEQY - TRBV4-1
AIGGRQNGIQY - TRBV10-3
ASNPGRSSNYGYT - TRBV6-1
ASSRISGGSSYNEQF TRBD2 TRBV6-4
ASSFRGQYTGELF TRBD1 TRBV6-5
ASSRVGQGQETQY TRBD1 TRBV5-1
ASSYQDNEQF - TRBV5-1
ASGGKGNQPQH - TRBV30
ASSPSRWGGNEQY TRBD2 TRBV9
ASSLEGAGANVLT - TRBV11-3
ASSLFASGGSYEQY TRBD2 TRBV27
AISSRDYYNEQF TRBD2 TRBV10-3
ASSLPPSPLH - TRBV5-1
ASSVEPARSYEQY - TRBV9
ASSLVLGGSTDTQY TRBD2 TRBV7-2
ASLRPGNTEAF - TRBV28
ASSLEGRYTEAF - TRBV7-2
ASSLRTVNTGELF - TRBV11-2
AGKDRSSGANVLT - TRBV2
ASSKELEDRGSSDTQY - TRBV21-1
ASSRRTAGAYEQY - TRBV27
ASSSPERGDYEQY - TRBV7-9
ASSGTYLDEQF - TRBV14
SARDQYIQY - TRBV20-1
ASSQLREMPQH - TRBV16
ASSLGGSPLETQY - TRBV11-2
ASSTAGTGDYGYT TRBD1 TRBV27
ASSLDAMLFSTDTQY - TRBV5-1
ASSFQGAREQY TRBD1 TRBV5-8
ASSPTSGEEGTDTQY - TRBV7-3
ASSNFRGGYGYT - TRBV6-5
ASSRRDNQPQH - TRBV6-5
ASGFFGQPQH - TRBV7-2
ASSLENRASYEQY - TRBV5-1
ASSTAQNYGYT - TRBV19